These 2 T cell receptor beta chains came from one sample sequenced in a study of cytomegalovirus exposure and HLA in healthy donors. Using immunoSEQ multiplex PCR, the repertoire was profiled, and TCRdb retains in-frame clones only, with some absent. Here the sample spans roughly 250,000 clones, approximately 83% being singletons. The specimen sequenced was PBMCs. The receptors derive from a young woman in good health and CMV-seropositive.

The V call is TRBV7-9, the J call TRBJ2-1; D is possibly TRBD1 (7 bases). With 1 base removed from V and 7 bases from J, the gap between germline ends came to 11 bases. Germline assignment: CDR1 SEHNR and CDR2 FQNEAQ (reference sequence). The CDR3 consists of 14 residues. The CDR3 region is CASSLGAGGNEQFF. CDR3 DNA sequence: TGTGCCAGCAGCTTAGGTGCAGGGGGGAATGAGCAGTTCTTC.

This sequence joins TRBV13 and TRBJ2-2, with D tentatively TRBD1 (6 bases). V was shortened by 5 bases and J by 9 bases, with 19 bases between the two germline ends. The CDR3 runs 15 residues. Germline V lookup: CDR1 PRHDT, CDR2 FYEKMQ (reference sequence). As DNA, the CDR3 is TGTGCCAGCAGCCTAAAGAGACAGGAGCAGCGGGAGCTGTTTTTT. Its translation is CASSLKRQEQRELFF.